One sample yielded the 2 T cell receptor beta chains listed below, sequenced in a study of T cells in Graves' hyperthyroidism and ophthalmopathy (dated by TCRdb to 2018 to 2020). The protocol used for the library was multiplex PCR. Sequencing was performed on an Illumina HiSeq 2000. Amplification of TCR beta CDR3 regions was carried out from RNA transcripts. For the first round of RT-PCR on the TCR CDR3, the HTBI primer set was used together with the Qiagen OneStep RT-PCR kit. TCRdb reprocessing: public reads trimmed at Q25 with fastp, clones called with MiXCR, in-frame beta chains kept. Rows are combined by CDR3 protein, so each entry shows the most common genes and DNA. The sample table shows under 250,000 distinct CDR3 sequences, and approximately 25% are seen once. Jointly, the top ten make up about a third of the sample. The sequenced material came from blood. All receptors derive from a woman aged 40-49 years with Graves' ophthalmopathy.

This clonotype was recorded many times. The chain combines TRBV28 with TRBJ2-2; 7 bases agree with TRBD2. The germline V gene encodes CDR1 MDHEN and CDR2 SYDVKM. There are 17 residues in the CDR3. Trimming took 5 bases from V and 6 from J; bases not matched to a gene: 15. The CDR3 is CASSAPWGGSAAGELFF. The CDR3 DNA follows: TGTGCCAGCAGTGCGCCGTGGGGCGGGAGCGCGGCCGGGGAGCTGTTTTTT.

This clonotype appeared many times. The rearrangement joins TRBV19 to TRBJ1-2, with D hard to call. The germline V and J ends were trimmed by 7 bases and 4 bases, with 10 bases remaining between them. The germline gives CDR1 LNHDA, CDR2 SQIVND (reference sequence). The CDR3 spans 12 residues. The CDR3 loop is CASTDFIYGYTF. CDR3 sequence (DNA): TGTGCCAGTACTGACTTCATCTATGGCTACACCTTC.